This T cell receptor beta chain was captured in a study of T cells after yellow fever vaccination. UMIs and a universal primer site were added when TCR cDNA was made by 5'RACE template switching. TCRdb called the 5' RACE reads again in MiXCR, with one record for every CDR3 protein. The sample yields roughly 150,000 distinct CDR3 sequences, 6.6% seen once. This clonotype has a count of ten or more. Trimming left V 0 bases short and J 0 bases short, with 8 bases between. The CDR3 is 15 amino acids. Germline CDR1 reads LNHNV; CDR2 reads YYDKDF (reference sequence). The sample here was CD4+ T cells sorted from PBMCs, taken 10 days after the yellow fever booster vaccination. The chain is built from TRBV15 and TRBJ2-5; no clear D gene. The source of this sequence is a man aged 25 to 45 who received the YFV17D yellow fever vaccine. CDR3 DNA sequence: TGTGCCACCAGCAGAGATCCCAAGTACCAAGAGACCCAGTACTTC. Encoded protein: CATSRDPKYQETQYF. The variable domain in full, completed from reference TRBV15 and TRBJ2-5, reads DAMVIQNPRYQVTQFGKPVTLSCSQTLNHNVMYWYQQKSSQAPKLLFHYYDKDFNNEADTPDNFQSRRPNTSFCFLDIRSPGLGDTAMYLCATSRDPKYQETQYFGPGTRLLVL.